This record covers a single T cell receptor beta chain. The data derive from a study of blood T cell repertoires in COVID-19. The CDR3 contains 14 residues. The germline V gene has CDR1 KGHDR and CDR2 SFDVKD. The ends lost 9 bases at V and 10 bases at J; junction bases unmatched: 13. Profiling relied on immunoSEQ multiplex PCR, and the TCRdb table lists in-frame clones only, not all of them. Among roughly 100,000 clones listed, about 87% were seen once. The chain joins TRBV24-1 to TRBJ2-1; 8 bases match TRBD2. The receptor comes from a human donor in a cohort sampled during active or convalescent COVID-19. The sample comprised peripheral blood. The CDR3 here is CATGPGLGVGEQFF. The CDR3 nucleotides read TGTGCCACCGGCCCGGGACTAGGGGTTGGGGAGCAGTTCTTC.